The 7 T cell receptor beta chains below come from one sample, sequenced in a study of blood T cell repertoires in COVID-19. The protocol was immunoSEQ multiplex PCR, while the TCRdb copy is restricted to in-frame clones and leaves out a portion. The data show about 180,000 clones, with roughly nine tenths seen just once and less than 25% held by the top ten. The sample consisted of peripheral blood. These receptors were obtained from an older man with active or convalescent COVID-19.

The chain combines TRBV18 with TRBJ2-1, with 13 bases identical to TRBD2. CDR1 is KGHSH and CDR2 is LQKENI in the germline V gene. CDR3 length: 13 residues. V dropped 8 bases and J dropped 10; count of bases not matched to a gene: 5. DNA of the CDR3: TGTGCCAGCCCCCGACTAGCGGGAGGAGAGCAGTTCTTC. The encoded protein is CASPRLAGGEQFF.

This rearrangement joins TRBV11-2 to TRBJ2-5; D is perhaps TRBD2 (6 bases). The CDR3 has 13 residues. Trimming took 3 bases from V and 3 from J, leaving 8 bases between them. From germline, CDR1 is SGHAT and CDR2 FQNNGV. The CDR3 here is CASSFGGEETQYF. CDR3 DNA sequence: TGTGCCAGCAGCTTCGGCGGGGAAGAGACCCAGTACTTC.

Here the CDR3 DNA reads TGTGCCACCAGTGGAGGGACAGGCTATGGCTACACCTTC. It encodes CATSGGTGYGYTF. This chain uses TRBV24-1 with TRBJ1-2; 8 bases align to TRBD1. The CDR3 is made up of 13 amino acids. Germline values: CDR1 KGHDR, CDR2 SFDVKD. The J segment lost 4 bases and the V segment lost 5 bases, leaving 2 bases of the junction unmatched.

The chain couples TRBV30 to TRBJ1-2; D is ambiguous. The CDR3 covers 13 residues. Looked up from germline, CDR1 is GTSNPN and CDR2 is SVGIG (reference sequence). The germline V and J ends were trimmed by 2 bases and 0 bases, with 7 bases remaining between them. CDR3 nucleotide sequence: TGTGCCTGGAGTTATATATCTAACTATGGCTACACCTTC. It codes for CAWSYISNYGYTF.

This chain's CDR3 is CASSPSRGGSSYNEQFF. Written as DNA, the CDR3 is TGTGCCAGCAGCCCGAGTAGGGGGGGGAGCTCCTACAATGAGCAGTTCTTC. The V and J genes are TRBV7-9 and TRBJ2-1, with TRBD2 as a possible D gene (7 bases). The V gene's germline CDR1 is SEHNR and CDR2 FQNEAQ (reference sequence). The ends were cut back, 5 bases at V and 0 bases at J, with 17 bases in the middle. CDR3 length equals 17 residues.

J is TRBJ2-7 and V is TRBV14; D is perhaps TRBD1 (7 bases). Between the trimmed V and J ends, which lost 4 bases and 6 bases, there was a span of 19 bases. CDR3 length: 15 amino acids. CDR1 SGHDN and CDR2 FVKESK come from the germline V gene. Written as DNA, the CDR3 is TGTGCCAGCAGCCTAACGGAAGCCAGGGGGGCCGAGCAGTACTTC. Translation gives CASSLTEARGAEQYF. Together with reference TRBV14 and TRBJ2-7, the CDR3 gives the full variable domain: EAGVTQFPSHSVIEKGQTVTLRCDPISGHDNLYWYRRVMGKEIKFLLHFVKESKQDESGMPNNRFLAERTGGTYSTLKVQPAELEDSGVYFCASSLTEARGAEQYFGPGTRLTVT.

The rearrangement links TRBV7-2 to TRBJ1-2, with 9 bases lining up with TRBD1. The V gene end was trimmed by 3 bases and the J gene end by 7 bases; junction bases not matched to a gene: 12. The CDR3 loop spans 16 amino acids. Looked up from germline, CDR1 is SGHTA and CDR2 is FQGNSA. The chain's CDR3 is CASSLGGGQGRVGYTF. The CDR3 DNA is TGTGCCAGCAGCTTGGGGGGTGGACAGGGGAGGGTTGGCTACACCTTC.